These T cell receptor beta chains were read from a single sample in a study of cytomegalovirus exposure and HLA in healthy donors. TCRdb's copy holds only in-frame clones and misses some; the assay was immunoSEQ multiplex PCR. The table includes 300,000 to 350,000 clones, approximately 88% detected once. What was sequenced was PBMCs. The receptor source for this set is a man aged 30 to 39 in good health and CMV-seronegative. Both conserved end residues are part of each CDR3. D genes are given only for firm matches. Expanded clones are given a class, and other clones once, few, many or no size at all.

TGTGCCAGCAGTGAAGGAGGCGGAAGGGGGAATCAGCCCCAGCATTTT,CASSEGGGRGNQPQHF,.,TRBV6-1,TRBJ1-5,.,16
TGTGCCAGCAGCTTAGGGAAGGGTGGGAGCACCGGGGAGCTGTTTTTT,CASSLGKGGSTGELFF,.,TRBV7-7,TRBJ2-2,.,16
TGTGCCAGCAGCTTAGCAGCTCCCAACTATGGCTACACCTTC,CASSLAAPNYGYTF,.,TRBV7-9,TRBJ1-2,.,14
TGTGCCACCAGCCTACGAGTGTTCGCGAACACCGGGGAGCTGTTTTTT,CATSLRVFANTGELFF,.,TRBV15,TRBJ2-2,.,16
TGTGCCAGCAGCTTGGGACAGGGGAGCACTGAAGCTTTCTTT,CASSLGQGSTEAFF,TRBD1,TRBV5-8,TRBJ1-1,.,14
TGTGCCAGCAGTGAAGACTTCCCGAGCTCCTACAATGAGCAGTTCTTC,CASSEDFPSSYNEQFF,.,TRBV2,TRBJ2-1,once,16
TGTGCCAGCAGCTTGTTACACAGTGAGCAGTACTTC,CASSLLHSEQYF,.,TRBV5-6,TRBJ2-7,.,12
TGTGCCAGCAGCTTTGGAGCGTCGGGGGTTGAAAAACTGTTTTTT,CASSFGASGVEKLFF,.,TRBV7-6,TRBJ1-4,.,15
TGTGCCACCACAAGGACAGGGAGGAACACTGAAGCTTTCTTT,CATTRTGRNTEAFF,TRBD1,TRBV15,TRBJ1-1,.,14
TGTGCCAGCAGCTTATTCGGGGAACGGAATTCACCCCTCCACTTT,CASSLFGERNSPLHF,.,TRBV11-2,TRBJ1-6,.,15
TGTGCCAGCAGTCTCGGGGTAGGCTCTAATCAGCCCCAGCATTTT,CASSLGVGSNQPQHF,.,TRBV6-5,TRBJ1-5,once,15
TGCGCCAGCAGCCCCCCCGGTTTTGGGACAGCCCTCTACGAGCAGTACTTC,CASSPPGFGTALYEQYF,TRBD1,TRBV4-1,TRBJ2-7,.,17
TGTGCCAGCAGCTCTTTCGGGACAGGCTACGAGCAGTACTTC,CASSSFGTGYEQYF,TRBD1,TRBV7-6,TRBJ2-7,.,14
TGTGCCAGCAGTTACTCCGCCGGGACTACAAACGGGGAGCTGTTTTTT,CASSYSAGTTNGELFF,TRBD2,TRBV6-5,TRBJ2-2,.,16
TGTGCCAGCAGTGGGACAGGGGGCTTCTACGAGCAGTACTTC,CASSGTGGFYEQYF,TRBD1,TRBV2,TRBJ2-7,.,14
TGTGCCAGCAAGAGGGGGACCGGGGAGCTGTTTTTT,CASKRGTGELFF,.,TRBV9,TRBJ2-2,.,12
TGTGCCGCAGGGCAAGATCAGCCCCAGCATTTT,CAAGQDQPQHF,.,TRBV6-6,TRBJ1-5,.,11
TGTGCCAGCAGCATCCTACCCGGGGAGCTGTTTTTT,CASSILPGELFF,.,TRBV9,TRBJ2-2,.,12
TGTGCCAGCAGCCAAGATGGGGCTACCTACGAGCAGTACTTC,CASSQDGATYEQYF,.,TRBV4-2,TRBJ2-7,.,14
TGTGCCACCAGCAGAGGACGGACAGGGTCAACCTACGAGCAGTACTTC,CATSRGRTGSTYEQYF,TRBD1,TRBV15,TRBJ2-7,.,16
TGTGCCAGCACGGACGCAGGGGACTACGAGCAGTACTTC,CASTDAGDYEQYF,.,TRBV2,TRBJ2-7,.,13
TGTGCCATCAGCCTCGAAGTGGCTAGCGGGAGCAATGAGCAGTTCTTC,CAISLEVASGSNEQFF,TRBD2,TRBV10-3,TRBJ2-1,few,16
TGTGCCAGCTCCCCCGACAGGGTTGACTATGGCTACACCTTC,CASSPDRVDYGYTF,TRBD1,TRBV18,TRBJ1-2,few,14
TGTGCCAGCAGCCGGGGACTAGCGGGGGGACCTAACACCGGGGAGCTGTTTTTT,CASSRGLAGGPNTGELFF,TRBD2,TRBV9,TRBJ2-2,.,18
TGCGCCAGCAGCCTAGGGACAGGGGCGGCTAATTCACCCCTCCACTTT,CASSLGTGAANSPLHF,TRBD1,TRBV5-1,TRBJ1-6,.,16
TGTGCCAGCAGCCCTAGATTGGGGACAGGGACTGCTGAAGCTTTCTTT,CASSPRLGTGTAEAFF,TRBD1,TRBV7-6,TRBJ1-1,.,16
TGTGCCAGCAAAACTAGCGGGCAAGCCTACGAGCAGTACTTC,CASKTSGQAYEQYF,TRBD2,TRBV5-4,TRBJ2-7,.,14
TGTGCCATCCAGAGGAGCCCTAATGAAAAACTGTTTTTT,CAIQRSPNEKLFF,.,TRBV15,TRBJ1-4,.,13
TGCGCCAGCAGCGGGGACAGGGGGCTCACTGAAGCTTTCTTT,CASSGDRGLTEAFF,TRBD1,TRBV5-1,TRBJ1-1,.,14
TGTGCCAGCTCACCAGCAACCTATGAAGCTTTCTTT,CASSPATYEAFF,.,TRBV18,TRBJ1-1,.,12
TGTGCCAGCAGCGGCGCCAGGGGCGCGGAGGTATATGGCTACACCTTC,CASSGARGAEVYGYTF,.,TRBV9,TRBJ1-2,.,16
TGTGCCAGCAGCAAAAAGGACTATTCGTACCAAGAGACCCAGTACTTC,CASSKKDYSYQETQYF,.,TRBV13,TRBJ2-5,few,16
TGCGCCAGCAGTGAGTCGACGGGAGGCCCGACTGAAGCTTTCTTT,CASSESTGGPTEAFF,.,TRBV10-1,TRBJ1-1,.,15
TGTGCCTGGATCGCAAAACACTCCTATAATTCACCCCTCCACTTT,CAWIAKHSYNSPLHF,.,TRBV30,TRBJ1-6,.,15
TGTGCCAGCAGGCTAGTTCAATTAAGGGGGCCGATTTATGGCTACACCTTC,CASRLVQLRGPIYGYTF,TRBD1,TRBV7-9,TRBJ1-2,.,17
TGCGCCAGCAGGGAAGGGGCGTACAATGAGCAGTTCTTC,CASREGAYNEQFF,.,TRBV5-1,TRBJ2-1,.,13
TGTGCCAGCAGCCCCCGGTGGGCTAGCGGGGGGGCCGGATACGAGCAGTACTTC,CASSPRWASGGAGYEQYF,TRBD2,TRBV7-2,TRBJ2-7,.,18
TGTGCCAGCAGTCCTGGGACAAAATACAATGAGCAGTTCTTC,CASSPGTKYNEQFF,.,TRBV6-5,TRBJ2-1,.,14
TGTGCCAGTAGTATGTGGGGGGTCGGTGAAAAACTGTTTTTT,CASSMWGVGEKLFF,.,TRBV19,TRBJ1-4,.,14
TGTGCCAGCAGCGCTGGACAGGAAGGCGGTCGCACTGAAGCTTTCTTT,CASSAGQEGGRTEAFF,TRBD1,TRBV5-4,TRBJ1-1,.,16
TGTGCCAGCAGTTACCGGGGAGAGACCCAGTACTTC,CASSYRGETQYF,.,TRBV6-5,TRBJ2-5,.,12
TGCGCCAGCAGCCAAGTGGGCTCAGGGGGAGAGACCCAGTACTTC,CASSQVGSGGETQYF,TRBD1,TRBV4-1,TRBJ2-5,.,15
TGTGCCAGCAGCGTATTTGCGGGGGCCGGGGAGACCCAGTACTTC,CASSVFAGAGETQYF,.,TRBV9,TRBJ2-5,.,15
TGTGCCAGCAGTGGACTAGCGGTGGAGCAGTTCTTC,CASSGLAVEQFF,TRBD2,TRBV6-6,TRBJ2-1,once,12
TGTGCCAGCAGCCGGGACAGAAATGAAAAACTGTTTTTT,CASSRDRNEKLFF,TRBD1,TRBV13,TRBJ1-4,.,13
TGTGCCACCAGCAGAGATCGGGAGCACAATCAGCCCCAGCATTTT,CATSRDREHNQPQHF,.,TRBV15,TRBJ1-5,.,15
TGTGCCAGCAGTTACGAGGAGGCGTCCTACAATGAGCAGTTCTTC,CASSYEEASYNEQFF,.,TRBV6-6,TRBJ2-1,many,15
TGTGCCAGCAGTGACAGGGGCACCGGGGAGCTGTTTTTT,CASSDRGTGELFF,TRBD1,TRBV6-5,TRBJ2-2,.,13
TGTGCCAGCTCAGCGGGACAGGAGAACACCGGGGAGCTGTTTTTT,CASSAGQENTGELFF,TRBD1,TRBV18,TRBJ2-2,.,15
TGTGCCAGCAGCTCCCCCAACAGGGGATACACCGGGGAGCTGTTTTTT,CASSSPNRGYTGELFF,TRBD1,TRBV11-3,TRBJ2-2,.,16
TGTGCCAGCTCACCATACACAGGACAGACGAACACTGAAGCTTTCTTT,CASSPYTGQTNTEAFF,.,TRBV18,TRBJ1-1,.,16
TGTGCCAGCAGTTATGGGGGCGGCCCTAACACTGAAGCTTTCTTT,CASSYGGGPNTEAFF,.,TRBV6-5,TRBJ1-1,.,15
TGTGCCAGCAGTGAAGAGAAGGGGCACGGCTATGGCTACACCTTC,CASSEEKGHGYGYTF,.,TRBV2,TRBJ1-2,.,15
TGTGCCAGCAGCGTAGAAACTAGCGGGGGGACTATCGCCCCGGGGAATGAGCAGTTCTTC,CASSVETSGGTIAPGNEQFF,TRBD2,TRBV9,TRBJ2-1,once,20
TGTGCCAGCAGTTACCGGGAGGCGAACACCGGGGAGCTGTTTTTT,CASSYREANTGELFF,TRBD2,TRBV6-5,TRBJ2-2,once,15